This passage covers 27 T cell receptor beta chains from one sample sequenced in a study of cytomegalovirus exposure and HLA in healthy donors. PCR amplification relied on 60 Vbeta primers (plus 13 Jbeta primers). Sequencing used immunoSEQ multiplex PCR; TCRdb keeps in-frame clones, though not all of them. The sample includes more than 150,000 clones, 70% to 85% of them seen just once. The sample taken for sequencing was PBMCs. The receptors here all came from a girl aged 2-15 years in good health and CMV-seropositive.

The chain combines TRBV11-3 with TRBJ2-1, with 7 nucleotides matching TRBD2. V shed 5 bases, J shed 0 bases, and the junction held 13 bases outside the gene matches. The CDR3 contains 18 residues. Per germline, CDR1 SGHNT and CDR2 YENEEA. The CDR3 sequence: CASSPPEWRENSYNEQFF. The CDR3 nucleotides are TGTGCCAGCAGCCCTCCCGAATGGCGGGAGAACTCCTACAATGAGCAGTTCTTC. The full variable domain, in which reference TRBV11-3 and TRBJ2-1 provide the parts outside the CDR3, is EAGVVQSPRYKIIEKKQPVAFWCNPISGHNTLYWYLQNLGQGPELLIRYENEEAVDDSQLPKDRFSAERLKGVDSTLKIQPAELGDSAVYLCASSPPEWRENSYNEQFFGPGTRLTVL.

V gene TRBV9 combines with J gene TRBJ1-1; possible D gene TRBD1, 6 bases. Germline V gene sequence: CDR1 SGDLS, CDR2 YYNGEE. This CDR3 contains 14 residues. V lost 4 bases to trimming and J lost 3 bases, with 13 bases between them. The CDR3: CASSSGQFDTEAFF. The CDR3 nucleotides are TGTGCCAGCAGCTCTGGACAGTTTGACACTGAAGCTTTCTTT.

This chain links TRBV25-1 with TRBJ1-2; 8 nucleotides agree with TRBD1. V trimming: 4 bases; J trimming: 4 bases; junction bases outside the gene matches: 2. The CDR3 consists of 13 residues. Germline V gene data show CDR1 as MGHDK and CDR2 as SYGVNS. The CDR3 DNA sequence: TGTGCCAGCAGTGCAGGGACAGGCTATGGCTACACCTTC. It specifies CASSAGTGYGYTF.

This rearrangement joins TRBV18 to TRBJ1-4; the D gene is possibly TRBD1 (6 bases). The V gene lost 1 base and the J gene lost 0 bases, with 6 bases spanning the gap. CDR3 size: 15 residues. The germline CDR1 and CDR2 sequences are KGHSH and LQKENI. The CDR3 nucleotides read TGTGCCAGCTCACCACGGACAGCAACTAATGAAAAACTGTTTTTT. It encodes CASSPRTATNEKLFF. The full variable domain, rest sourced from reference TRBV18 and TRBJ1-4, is NAGVMQNPRHLVRRRGQEARLRCSPMKGHSHVYWYRQLPEEGLKFMVYLQKENIIDESGMPKERFSAEFPKEGPSILRIQQVVRGDSAAYFCASSPRTATNEKLFFGSGTQLSVL.

CDR3 loop: CASSSSQVDYEQYF. For the CDR3, the DNA is TGTGCCAGCAGCTCCAGTCAGGTGGACTACGAGCAGTACTTC. The V call is TRBV5-5, the J call TRBJ2-7; no definite D call. The CDR3 contains 14 residues. Trimming took off 3 bases at V and 3 bases at J, with 13 bases between the two ends. The V gene's germline CDR1 is SGHKS and CDR2 YYEKEE (reference sequence).

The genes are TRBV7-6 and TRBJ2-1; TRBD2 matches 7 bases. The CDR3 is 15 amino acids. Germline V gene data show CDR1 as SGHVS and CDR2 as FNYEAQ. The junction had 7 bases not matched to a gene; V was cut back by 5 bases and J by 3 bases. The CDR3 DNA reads TGTGCCAGCAGCGGGGGACTAATTGGCTACAATGAGCAGTTCTTC. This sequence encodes CASSGGLIGYNEQFF.

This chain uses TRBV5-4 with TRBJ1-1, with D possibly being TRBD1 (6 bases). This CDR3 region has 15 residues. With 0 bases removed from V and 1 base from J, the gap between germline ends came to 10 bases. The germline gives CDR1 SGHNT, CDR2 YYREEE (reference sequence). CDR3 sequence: CASSLVLGGNTEAFF. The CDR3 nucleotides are TGTGCCAGCAGCTTGGTGTTAGGGGGGAACACTGAAGCTTTCTTT.

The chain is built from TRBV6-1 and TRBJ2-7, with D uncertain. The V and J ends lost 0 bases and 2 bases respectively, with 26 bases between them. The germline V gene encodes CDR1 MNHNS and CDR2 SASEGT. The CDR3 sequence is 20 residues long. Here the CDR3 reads CASSEALFSPDGRNTYEQYF. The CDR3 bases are TGTGCCAGCAGTGAAGCGCTTTTTTCCCCCGACGGCAGGAACACCTACGAGCAGTACTTC.

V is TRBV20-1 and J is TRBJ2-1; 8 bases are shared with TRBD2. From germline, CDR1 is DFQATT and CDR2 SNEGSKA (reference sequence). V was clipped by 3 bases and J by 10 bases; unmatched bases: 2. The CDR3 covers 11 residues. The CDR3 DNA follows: TGCAGTGCTAGCGGCGGGAGGGAGCAGTTCTTC. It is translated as CSASGGREQFF.

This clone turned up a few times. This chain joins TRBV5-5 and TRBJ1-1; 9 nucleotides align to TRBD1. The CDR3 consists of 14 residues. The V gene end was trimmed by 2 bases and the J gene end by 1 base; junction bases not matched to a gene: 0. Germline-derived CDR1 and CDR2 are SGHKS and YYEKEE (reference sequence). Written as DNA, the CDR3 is TGTGCCAGCAGCTTACAGGGGGCGAACACTGAAGCTTTCTTT. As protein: CASSLQGANTEAFF. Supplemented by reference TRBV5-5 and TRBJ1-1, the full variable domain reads DAGVTQSPTHLIKTRGQQVTLRCSPISGHKSVSWYQQVLGQGPQFIFQYYEKEERGRGNFPDRFSARQFPNYSSELNVNALLLGDSALYLCASSLQGANTEAFFGQGTRLTVV.

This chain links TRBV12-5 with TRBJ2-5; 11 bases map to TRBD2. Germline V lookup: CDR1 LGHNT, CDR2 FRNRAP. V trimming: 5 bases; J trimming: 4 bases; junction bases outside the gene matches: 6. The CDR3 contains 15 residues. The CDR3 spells CASGDSGRARETQYF. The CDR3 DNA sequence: TGTGCTAGTGGTGATAGCGGGAGGGCCCGAGAGACCCAGTACTTC.

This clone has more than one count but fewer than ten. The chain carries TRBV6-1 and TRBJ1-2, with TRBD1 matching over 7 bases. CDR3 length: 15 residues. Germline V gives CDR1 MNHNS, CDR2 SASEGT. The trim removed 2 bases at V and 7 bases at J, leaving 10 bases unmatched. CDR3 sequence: CASSEWGTVGTGYTF. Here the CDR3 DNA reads TGTGCCAGCAGTGAATGGGGGACAGTAGGTACTGGCTACACCTTC.

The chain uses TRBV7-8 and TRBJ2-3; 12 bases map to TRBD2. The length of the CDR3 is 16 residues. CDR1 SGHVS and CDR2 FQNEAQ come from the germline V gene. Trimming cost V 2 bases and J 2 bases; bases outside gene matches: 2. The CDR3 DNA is TGTGCCAGCAGCTTACCTAGCGGGAGGGCCACAGATACGCAGTATTTT. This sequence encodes CASSLPSGRATDTQYF.

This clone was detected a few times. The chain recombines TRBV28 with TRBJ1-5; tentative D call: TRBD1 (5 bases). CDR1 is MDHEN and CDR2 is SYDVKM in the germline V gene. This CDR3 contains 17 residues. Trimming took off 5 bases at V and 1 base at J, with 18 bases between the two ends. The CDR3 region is CASSLVLGRGSNQPQHF. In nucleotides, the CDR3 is TGTGCCAGCAGTCTGGTTCTTGGCCGGGGGAGCAATCAGCCCCAGCATTTT.

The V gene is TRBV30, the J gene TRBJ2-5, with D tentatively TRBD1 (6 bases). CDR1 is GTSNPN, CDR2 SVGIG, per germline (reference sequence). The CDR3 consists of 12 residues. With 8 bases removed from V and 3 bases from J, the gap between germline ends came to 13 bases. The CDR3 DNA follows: TGTGCCCGGGGACACTTAGAAGAGACCCAGTACTTC. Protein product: CARGHLEETQYF.

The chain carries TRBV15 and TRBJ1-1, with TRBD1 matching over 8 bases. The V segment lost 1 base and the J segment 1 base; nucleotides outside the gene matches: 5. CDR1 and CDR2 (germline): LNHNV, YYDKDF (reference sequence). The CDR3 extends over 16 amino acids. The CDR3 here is CATSRGQGAGNTEAFF. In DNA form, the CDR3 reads TGTGCCACCAGCAGAGGGCAGGGGGCGGGGAACACTGAAGCTTTCTTT. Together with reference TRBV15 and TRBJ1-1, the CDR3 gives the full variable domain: DAMVIQNPRYQVTQFGKPVTLSCSQTLNHNVMYWYQQKSSQAPKLLFHYYDKDFNNEADTPDNFQSRRPNTSFCFLDIRSPGLGDTAMYLCATSRGQGAGNTEAFFGQGTRLTVV.

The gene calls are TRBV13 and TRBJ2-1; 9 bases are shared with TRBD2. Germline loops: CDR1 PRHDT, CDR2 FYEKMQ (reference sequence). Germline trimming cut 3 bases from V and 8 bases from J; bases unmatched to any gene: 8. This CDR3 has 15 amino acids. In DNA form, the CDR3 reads TGTGCCAGCAGCTTGACTAGCGGACCGAGCTATGAGCAGTTCTTC. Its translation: CASSLTSGPSYEQFF. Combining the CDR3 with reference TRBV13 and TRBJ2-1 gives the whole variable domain AAGVIQSPRHLIKEKRETATLKCYPIPRHDTVYWYQQGPGQDPQFLISFYEKMQSDKGSIPDRFSAQQFSDYHSELNMSSLELGDSALYFCASSLTSGPSYEQFFGPGTRLTVL.

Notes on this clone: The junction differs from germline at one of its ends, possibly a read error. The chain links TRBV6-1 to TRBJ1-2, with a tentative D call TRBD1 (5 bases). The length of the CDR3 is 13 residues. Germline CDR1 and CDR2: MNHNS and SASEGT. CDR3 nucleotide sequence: TGTGCCAGCAGTGAAAGGGAAGGGTCTAGACAGCCCTTC. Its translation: CASSEREGSRQPF.

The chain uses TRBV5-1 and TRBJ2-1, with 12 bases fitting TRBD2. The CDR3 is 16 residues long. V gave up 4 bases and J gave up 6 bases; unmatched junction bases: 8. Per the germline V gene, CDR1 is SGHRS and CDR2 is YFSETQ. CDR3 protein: CASSPETSGSPNEQFF. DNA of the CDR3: TGCGCCAGCAGCCCTGAGACTAGCGGGAGCCCCAATGAGCAGTTCTTC.

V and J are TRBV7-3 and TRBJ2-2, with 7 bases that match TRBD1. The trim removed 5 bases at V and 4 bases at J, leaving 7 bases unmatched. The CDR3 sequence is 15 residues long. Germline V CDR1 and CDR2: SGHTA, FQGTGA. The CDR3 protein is CASSQKGGPTGELFF. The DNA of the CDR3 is TGTGCCAGCAGCCAAAAAGGGGGCCCCACCGGGGAGCTGTTTTTT.

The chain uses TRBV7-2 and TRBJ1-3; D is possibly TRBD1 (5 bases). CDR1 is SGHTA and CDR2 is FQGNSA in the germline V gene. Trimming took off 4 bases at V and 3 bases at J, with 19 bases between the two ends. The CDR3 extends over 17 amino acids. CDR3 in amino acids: CASSYQGLLTFGNTIYF. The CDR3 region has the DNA TGTGCCAGCAGCTACCAGGGACTTTTAACTTTTGGAAACACCATATATTTT.

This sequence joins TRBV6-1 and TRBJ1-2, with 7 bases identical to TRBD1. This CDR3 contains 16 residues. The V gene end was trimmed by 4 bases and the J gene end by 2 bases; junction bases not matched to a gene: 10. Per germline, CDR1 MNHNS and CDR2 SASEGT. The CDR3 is CASSGRDSGTNYGYTF. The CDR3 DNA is TGTGCCAGCAGTGGTCGGGACAGTGGAACCAACTATGGCTACACCTTC.

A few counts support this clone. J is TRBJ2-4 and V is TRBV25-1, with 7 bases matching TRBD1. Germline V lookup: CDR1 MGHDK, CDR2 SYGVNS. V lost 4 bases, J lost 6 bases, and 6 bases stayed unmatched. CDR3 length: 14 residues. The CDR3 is CASSAGRGTNIQYF. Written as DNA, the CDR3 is TGTGCCAGCAGTGCCGGCAGGGGGACAAACATTCAGTACTTC.

The chain's CDR3 is CAWSVQGYEAFF. CDR3 bases: TGTGCCTGGAGTGTACAGGGGTATGAAGCTTTCTTT. V and J are TRBV30 and TRBJ1-1; 7 nucleotides match TRBD1. CDR1 is GTSNPN, CDR2 SVGIG, per germline (reference sequence). The trim removed 0 bases at V and 7 bases at J, leaving 2 bases unmatched. The CDR3 totals 12 residues. Filled out from reference TRBV30 and TRBJ1-1, the complete variable domain reads SQTIHQWPATLVQPVGSPLSLECTVEGTSNPNLYWYRQAAGRGLQLLFYSVGIGQISSEVPQNLSASRPQDRQFILSSKKLLLSDSGFYLCAWSVQGYEAFFGQGTRLTVV.

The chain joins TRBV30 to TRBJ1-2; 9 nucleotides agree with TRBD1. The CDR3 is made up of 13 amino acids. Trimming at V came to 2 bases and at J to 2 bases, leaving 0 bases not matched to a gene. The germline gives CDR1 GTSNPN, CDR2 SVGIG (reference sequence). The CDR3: CAWSTGGNYGYTF. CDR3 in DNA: TGTGCCTGGAGTACAGGGGGCAACTATGGCTACACCTTC.

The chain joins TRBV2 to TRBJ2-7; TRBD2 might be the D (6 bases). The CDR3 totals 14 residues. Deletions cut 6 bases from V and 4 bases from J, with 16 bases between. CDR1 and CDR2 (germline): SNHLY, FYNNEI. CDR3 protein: CASSARRGGYEQYF. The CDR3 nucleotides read TGTGCCAGCAGCGCGAGAAGGGGAGGTTACGAGCAGTACTTC.

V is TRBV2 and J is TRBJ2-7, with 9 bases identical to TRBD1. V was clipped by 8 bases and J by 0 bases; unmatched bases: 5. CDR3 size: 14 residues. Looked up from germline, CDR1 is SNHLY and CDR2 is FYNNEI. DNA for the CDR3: TGTGCCAGCCAACAGGGGGCTAGCTCCTACGAGCAGTACTTC. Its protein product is CASQQGASSYEQYF.